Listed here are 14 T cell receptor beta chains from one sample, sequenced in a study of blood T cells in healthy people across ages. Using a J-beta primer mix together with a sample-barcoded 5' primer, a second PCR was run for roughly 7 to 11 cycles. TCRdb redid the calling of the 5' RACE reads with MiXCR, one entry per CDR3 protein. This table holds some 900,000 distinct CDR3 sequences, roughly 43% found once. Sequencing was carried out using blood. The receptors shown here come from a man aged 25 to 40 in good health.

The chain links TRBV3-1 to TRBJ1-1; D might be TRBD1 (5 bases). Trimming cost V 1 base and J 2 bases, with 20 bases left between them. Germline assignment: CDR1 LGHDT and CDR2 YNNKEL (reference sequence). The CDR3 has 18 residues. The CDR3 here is CASSQGMGRTFPNTEAFF. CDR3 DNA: TGTGCCAGCAGCCAAGGTATGGGACGGACCTTTCCTAACACTGAAGCTTTCTTT.

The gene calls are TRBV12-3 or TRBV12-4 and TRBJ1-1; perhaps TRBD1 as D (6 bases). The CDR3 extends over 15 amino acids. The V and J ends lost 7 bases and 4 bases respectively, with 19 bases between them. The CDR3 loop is CASTSQGGPTTEAFF. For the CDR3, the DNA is TGTGCCAGCACCTCCCAAGGGGGGCCGACCACTGAAGCTTTCTTT.

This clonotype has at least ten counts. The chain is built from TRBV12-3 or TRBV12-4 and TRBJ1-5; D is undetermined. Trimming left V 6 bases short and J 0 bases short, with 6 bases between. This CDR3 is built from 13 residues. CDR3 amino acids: CASSFGSNQPQHF. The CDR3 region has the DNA TGTGCCAGCAGCTTTGGTAGCAATCAGCCCCAGCATTTT.

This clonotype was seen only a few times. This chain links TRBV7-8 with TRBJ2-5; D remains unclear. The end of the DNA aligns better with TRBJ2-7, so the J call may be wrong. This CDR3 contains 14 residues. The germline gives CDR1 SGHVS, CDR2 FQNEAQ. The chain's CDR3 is CASSLALRSHEQYF. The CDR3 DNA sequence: TGTGCCAGCAGCTTAGCGCTTAGGAGCCACGAGCAGTACTTC.

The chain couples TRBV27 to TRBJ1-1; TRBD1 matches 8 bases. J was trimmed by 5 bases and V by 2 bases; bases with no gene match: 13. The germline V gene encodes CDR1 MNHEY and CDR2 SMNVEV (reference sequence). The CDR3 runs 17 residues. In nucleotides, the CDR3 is TGTGCCAGCAGTTTACTCGGCGTCGGACAGGGAGCGACTGAAGCTTTCTTT. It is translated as CASSLLGVGQGATEAFF.

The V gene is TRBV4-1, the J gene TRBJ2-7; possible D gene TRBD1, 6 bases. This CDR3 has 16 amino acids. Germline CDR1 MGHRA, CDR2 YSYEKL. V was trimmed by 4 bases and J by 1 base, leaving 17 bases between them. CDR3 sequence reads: CASSPTGQGISYEQYF. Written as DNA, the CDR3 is TGCGCCAGCAGCCCCACCGGGCAGGGGATATCCTACGAGCAGTACTTC.

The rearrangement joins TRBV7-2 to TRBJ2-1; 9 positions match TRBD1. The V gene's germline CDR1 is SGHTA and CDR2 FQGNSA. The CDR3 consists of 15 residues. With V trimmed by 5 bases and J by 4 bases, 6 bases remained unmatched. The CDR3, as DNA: TGTGCCAGCAGCATTCGGACAGGGGATTACAATGAGCAGTTCTTC. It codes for CASSIRTGDYNEQFF.

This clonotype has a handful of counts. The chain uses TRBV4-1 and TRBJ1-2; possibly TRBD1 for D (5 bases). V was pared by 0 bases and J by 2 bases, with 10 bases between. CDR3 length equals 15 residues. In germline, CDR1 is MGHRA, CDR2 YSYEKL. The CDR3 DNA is TGCGCCAGCAGCCAAGATGCAGGGCAGAACTATGGCTACACCTTC. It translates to CASSQDAGQNYGYTF.

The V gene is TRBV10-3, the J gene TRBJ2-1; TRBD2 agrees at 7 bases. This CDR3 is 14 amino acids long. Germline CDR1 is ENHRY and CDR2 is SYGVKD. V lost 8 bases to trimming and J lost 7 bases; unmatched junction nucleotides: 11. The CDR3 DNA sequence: TGTGCCATCTCAGGACGAGCGGGAAGGAATGAGCAGTTCTTC. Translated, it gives CAISGRAGRNEQFF.

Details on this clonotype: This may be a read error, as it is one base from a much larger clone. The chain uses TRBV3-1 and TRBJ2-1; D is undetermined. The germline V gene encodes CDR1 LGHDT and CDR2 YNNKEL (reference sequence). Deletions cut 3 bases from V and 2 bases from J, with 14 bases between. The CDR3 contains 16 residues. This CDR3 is CASSQGWRRPYNEQFF. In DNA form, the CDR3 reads TGTGCCAGCAGCCAGGGCTGGCGAAGGCCCTACAATGAGCAGTTCTTC.

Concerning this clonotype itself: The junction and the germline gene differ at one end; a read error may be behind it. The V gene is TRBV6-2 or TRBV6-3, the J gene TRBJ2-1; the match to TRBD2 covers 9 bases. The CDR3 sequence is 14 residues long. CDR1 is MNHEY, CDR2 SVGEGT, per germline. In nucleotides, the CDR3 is TGTGCCAGCACGCTAGCGGGGTTCAACAATGGGCAGTTCTTC. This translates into CASTLAGFNNGQFF.

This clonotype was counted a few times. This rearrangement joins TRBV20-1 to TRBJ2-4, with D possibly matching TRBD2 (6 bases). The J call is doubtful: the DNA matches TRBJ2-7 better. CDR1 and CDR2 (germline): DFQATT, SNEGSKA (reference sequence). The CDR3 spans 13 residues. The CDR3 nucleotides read TGCAGTCCCCTGGGGGACTCCACCTACGAGCAGTACTTC. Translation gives CSPLGDSTYEQYF.

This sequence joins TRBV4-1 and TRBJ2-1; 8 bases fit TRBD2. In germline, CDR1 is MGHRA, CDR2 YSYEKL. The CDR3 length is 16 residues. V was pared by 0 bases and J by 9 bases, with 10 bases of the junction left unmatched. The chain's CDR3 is CASSQDQSGGRGEQFF. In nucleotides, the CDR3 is TGCGCCAGCAGCCAAGATCAAAGCGGGGGCCGGGGTGAGCAGTTCTTC.

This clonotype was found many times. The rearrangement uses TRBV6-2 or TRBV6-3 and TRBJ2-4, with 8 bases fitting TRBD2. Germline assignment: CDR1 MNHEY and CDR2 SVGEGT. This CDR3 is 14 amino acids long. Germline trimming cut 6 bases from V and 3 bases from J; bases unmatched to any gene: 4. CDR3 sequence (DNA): TGTGCCAGCAGACTCGGGACTAGCAAAAACATTCAGTACTTC. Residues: CASRLGTSKNIQYF.